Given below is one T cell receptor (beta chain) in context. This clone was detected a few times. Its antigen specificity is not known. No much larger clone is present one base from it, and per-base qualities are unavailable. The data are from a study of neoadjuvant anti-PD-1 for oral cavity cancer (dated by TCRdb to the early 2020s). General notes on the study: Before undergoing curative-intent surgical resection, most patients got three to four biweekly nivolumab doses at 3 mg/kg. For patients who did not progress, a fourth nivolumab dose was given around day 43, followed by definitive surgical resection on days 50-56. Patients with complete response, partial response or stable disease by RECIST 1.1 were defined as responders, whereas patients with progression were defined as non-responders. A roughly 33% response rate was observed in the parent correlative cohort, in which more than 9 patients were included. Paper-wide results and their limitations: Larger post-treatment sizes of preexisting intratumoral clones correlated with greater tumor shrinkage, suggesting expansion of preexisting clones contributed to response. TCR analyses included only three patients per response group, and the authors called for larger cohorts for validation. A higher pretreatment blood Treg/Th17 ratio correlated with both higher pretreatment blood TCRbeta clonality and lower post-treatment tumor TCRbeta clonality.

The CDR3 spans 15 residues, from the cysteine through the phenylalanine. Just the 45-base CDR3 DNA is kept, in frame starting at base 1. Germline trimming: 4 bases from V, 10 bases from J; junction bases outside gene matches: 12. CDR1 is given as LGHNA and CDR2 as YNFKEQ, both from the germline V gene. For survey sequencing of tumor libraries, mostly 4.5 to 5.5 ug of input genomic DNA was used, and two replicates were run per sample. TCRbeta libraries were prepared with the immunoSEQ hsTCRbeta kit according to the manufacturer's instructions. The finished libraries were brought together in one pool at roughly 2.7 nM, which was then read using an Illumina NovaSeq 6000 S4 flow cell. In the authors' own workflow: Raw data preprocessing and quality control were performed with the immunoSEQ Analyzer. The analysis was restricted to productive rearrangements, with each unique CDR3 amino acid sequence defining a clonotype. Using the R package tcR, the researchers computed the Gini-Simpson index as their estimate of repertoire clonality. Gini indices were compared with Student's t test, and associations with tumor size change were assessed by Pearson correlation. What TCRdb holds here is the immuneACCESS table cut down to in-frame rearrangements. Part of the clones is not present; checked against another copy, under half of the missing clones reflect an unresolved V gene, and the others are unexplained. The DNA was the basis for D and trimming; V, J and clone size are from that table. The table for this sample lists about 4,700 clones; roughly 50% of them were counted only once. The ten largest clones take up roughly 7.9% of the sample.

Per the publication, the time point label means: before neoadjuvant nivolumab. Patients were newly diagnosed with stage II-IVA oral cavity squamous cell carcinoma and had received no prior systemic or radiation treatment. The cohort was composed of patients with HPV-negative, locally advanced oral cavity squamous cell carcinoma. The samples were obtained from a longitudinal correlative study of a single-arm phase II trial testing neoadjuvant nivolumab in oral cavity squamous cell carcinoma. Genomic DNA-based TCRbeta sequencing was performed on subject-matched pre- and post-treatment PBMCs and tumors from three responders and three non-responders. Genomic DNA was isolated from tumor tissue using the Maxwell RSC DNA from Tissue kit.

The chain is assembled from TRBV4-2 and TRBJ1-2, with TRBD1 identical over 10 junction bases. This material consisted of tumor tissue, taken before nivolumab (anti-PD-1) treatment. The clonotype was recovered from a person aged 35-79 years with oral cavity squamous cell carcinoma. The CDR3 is CASSPGQGPSAPYTF. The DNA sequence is TGTGCCAGCAGCCCGGGACAGGGGCCTTCGGCTCCCTACACCTTC.